The present T cell receptor beta chain was sequenced within a study of blood T cell repertoires in COVID-19. Study as a whole: Spain, Italy and the United States supplied samples that represented acute and convalescent COVID-19. Nucleic acid was either cDNA or gDNA, and it came from T cells, B-cell-depleted T cells, or PBMCs.

In the authors' workflow: Estimates of nucleated cell counts were drawn from the amplification of reference gene primers. Sequenced by immunoSEQ multiplex PCR; TCRdb stores in-frame clones only, minus some. D and trimming were read from the DNA, whereas the V and J calls and clone size are those reported in that table. The table lists around 240,000 clones, 80% to 90% of them singletons. CDR1 is LGHDT and CDR2 is YNNKEL in the germline V gene (reference sequence). The CDR3 is made up of 16 amino acids. V was clipped by 4 bases and J by 8 bases; unmatched bases: 11. Cohort allocation depended upon clinical history that participants reported.

This receptor was identified in a woman aged 50 to 60 who had recovered from COVID-19. This rearrangement joins TRBV3-1 (or the pseudogene TRBV3-2) to TRBJ1-4, with TRBD1 matching 9 bases. Source material: PBMCs or T cells enriched from blood (not recorded which). CDR3 protein: CASSPGGDRGREKLFF. CDR3 nucleotide sequence: TGTGCCAGCAGCCCCGGTGGAGACAGGGGGAGGGAAAAACTGTTTTTT.